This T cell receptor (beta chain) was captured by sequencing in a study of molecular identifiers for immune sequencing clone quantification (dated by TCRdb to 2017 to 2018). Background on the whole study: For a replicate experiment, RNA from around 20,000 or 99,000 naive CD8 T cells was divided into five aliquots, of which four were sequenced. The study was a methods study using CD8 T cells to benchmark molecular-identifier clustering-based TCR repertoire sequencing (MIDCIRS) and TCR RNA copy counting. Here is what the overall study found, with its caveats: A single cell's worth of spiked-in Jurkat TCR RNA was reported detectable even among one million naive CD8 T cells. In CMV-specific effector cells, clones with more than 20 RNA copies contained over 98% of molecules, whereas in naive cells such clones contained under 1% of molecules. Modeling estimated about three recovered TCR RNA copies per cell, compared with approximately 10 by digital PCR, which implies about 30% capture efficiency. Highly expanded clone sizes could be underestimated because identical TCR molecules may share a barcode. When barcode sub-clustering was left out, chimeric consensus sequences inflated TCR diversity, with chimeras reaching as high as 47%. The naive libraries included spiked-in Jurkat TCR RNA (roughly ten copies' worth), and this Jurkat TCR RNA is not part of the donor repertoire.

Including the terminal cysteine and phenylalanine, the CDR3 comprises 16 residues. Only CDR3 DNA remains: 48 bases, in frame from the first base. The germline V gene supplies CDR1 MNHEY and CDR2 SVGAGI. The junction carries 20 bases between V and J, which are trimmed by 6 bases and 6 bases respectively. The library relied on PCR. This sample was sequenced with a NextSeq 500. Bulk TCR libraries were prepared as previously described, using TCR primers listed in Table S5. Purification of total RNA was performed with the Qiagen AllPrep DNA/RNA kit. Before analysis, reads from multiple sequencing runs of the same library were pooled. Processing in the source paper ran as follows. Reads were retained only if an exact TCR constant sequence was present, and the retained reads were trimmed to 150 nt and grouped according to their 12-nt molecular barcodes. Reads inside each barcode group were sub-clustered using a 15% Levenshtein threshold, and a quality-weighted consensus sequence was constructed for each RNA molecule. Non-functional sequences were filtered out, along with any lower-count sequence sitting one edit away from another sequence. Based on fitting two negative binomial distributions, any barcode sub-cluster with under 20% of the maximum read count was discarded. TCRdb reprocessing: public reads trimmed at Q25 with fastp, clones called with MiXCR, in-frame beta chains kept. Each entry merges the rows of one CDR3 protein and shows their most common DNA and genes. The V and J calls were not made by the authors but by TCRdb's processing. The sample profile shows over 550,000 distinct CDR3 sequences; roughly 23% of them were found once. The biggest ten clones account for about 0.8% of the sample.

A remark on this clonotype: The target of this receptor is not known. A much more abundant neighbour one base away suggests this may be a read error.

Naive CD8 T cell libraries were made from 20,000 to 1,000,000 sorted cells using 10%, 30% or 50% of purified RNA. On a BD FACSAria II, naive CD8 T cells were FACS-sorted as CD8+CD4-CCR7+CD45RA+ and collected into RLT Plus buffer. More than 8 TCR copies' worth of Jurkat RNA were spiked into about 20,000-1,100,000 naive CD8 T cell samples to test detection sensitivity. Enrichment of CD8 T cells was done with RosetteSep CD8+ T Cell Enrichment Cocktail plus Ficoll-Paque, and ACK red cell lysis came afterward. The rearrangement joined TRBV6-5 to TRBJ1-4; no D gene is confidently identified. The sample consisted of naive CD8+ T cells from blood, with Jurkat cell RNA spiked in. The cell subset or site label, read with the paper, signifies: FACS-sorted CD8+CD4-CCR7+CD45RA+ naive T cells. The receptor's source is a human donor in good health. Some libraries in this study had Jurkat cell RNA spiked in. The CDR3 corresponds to CASSSLPGRGDEKLFF. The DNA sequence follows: TGTGCCAGCAGCTCCCTTCCGGGGAGAGGTGATGAAAAACTGTTTTTT.